This TCR beta chain is drawn from a study of blood T cell repertoires in COVID-19. The wider study: Whether acute or convalescent, the COVID-19 samples came from the United States, Italy and Spain. PBMCs, B-cell-depleted T cells, or T cells provided the cDNA or gDNA that made up the material.

Per the original data handling: Reference gene primer amplification gave nucleated cell count estimates. Profiling relied on immunoSEQ multiplex PCR, and the TCRdb table lists in-frame clones only, not all of them. D and trimming come from the DNA, and the V and J calls and clone size come from that table. The sample yields hundreds of thousands of clones, about 81% seen once. Germline V gene data show CDR1 as SGHDN and CDR2 as FVKESK. The V end lost 4 bases, the J end lost 7 bases, and 14 bases lay between the germline ends. The CDR3 runs to 13 residues. The genes are TRBV14 and TRBJ2-7, with a weak D call TRBD1 (5 bases). This TCR was sampled from an older woman with active or convalescent COVID-19. The sequenced material came from peripheral blood. CDR3 nucleotide sequence: TGTGCCAGCAGCCGCGGACATTACCTGGAGCAGTACTTC. This sequence encodes CASSRGHYLEQYF.